The 30 T cell receptor beta chains below come from one sample, sequenced in a study of blood T cell repertoires in COVID-19. This table comes from immunoSEQ multiplex PCR, and its TCRdb copy is limited to in-frame clones, with some not included. In the table there are about 410,000 clones, about 91% of which are singletons. Sequencing was performed on peripheral blood. All receptors come from a woman in her forties with COVID-19, enrolled during active disease.

The chain links TRBV9 to TRBJ2-3; no clear D gene. The CDR3 is 12 residues long. Germline lookup yields CDR1 SGDLS and CDR2 YYNGEE. V lost 2 bases, J lost 3 bases, and 4 bases lay in between. CDR3 amino acids: CASSVPTDTQYF. CDR3 coding DNA: TGTGCCAGCAGCGTCCCAACAGATACGCAGTATTTT.

This sequence joins TRBV6-1 and TRBJ2-3; perhaps TRBD1 as D (6 bases). Germline V gives CDR1 MNHNS, CDR2 SASEGT. The CDR3 contains 14 residues. With 1 base removed from V and 6 bases from J, the gap between germline ends came to 11 bases. The CDR3 DNA sequence: TGTGCCAGCAGTGAAGACAGGGTTCGGGATACGCAGTATTTT. It specifies CASSEDRVRDTQYF.

The chain employs TRBV7-2 and TRBJ1-4; possible D gene TRBD1, 5 bases. CDR3 size: 16 residues. Germline CDR1 and CDR2: SGHTA and FQGNSA. V lost 5 bases and J lost 8, with 21 bases in between. The DNA for the CDR3 is TGTGCCAGCAGCCCCCGGGGAGGGAGGGGTAGGGAAAAACTGTTTTTT. Translating gives CASSPRGGRGREKLFF.

This clone was found a few times. CDR3 in amino acids: CASSYLGTGYGYTF. In DNA form, the CDR3 reads TGTGCCAGCAGTTACCTTGGGACAGGGTATGGCTACACCTTC. The J gene is TRBJ1-2, the V gene TRBV6-2 or TRBV6-3; 9 bases fit TRBD1. The CDR3 is made up of 14 amino acids. Germline CDR1 MNHEY, CDR2 SVGEGT. Trimming removed 2 bases from V and 5 bases from J; junction bases left unmatched: 3.

This chain joins TRBV11-2 and TRBJ1-3; a possible D gene is TRBD1 (5 bases). Trimming stripped 4 bases from V and 3 bases from J, with 13 bases between. Germline V lookup: CDR1 SGHAT, CDR2 FQNNGV. This CDR3 has 15 residues. For the CDR3, the DNA is TGTGCCAGCAGCTCCAGGGTAGCGGTTGGAAACACCATATATTTT. Translating gives CASSSRVAVGNTIYF. The full variable domain, completed using reference TRBV11-2 and TRBJ1-3, is EAGVAQSPRYKIIEKRQSVAFWCNPISGHATLYWYQQILGQGPKLLIQFQNNGVVDDSQLPKDRFSAERLKGVDSTLKIQPAKLEDSAVYLCASSSRVAVGNTIYFGEGSWLTVV.

This clone was picked up one time. V usage is TRBV4-1 and J usage is TRBJ2-7, with D possibly being TRBD2 (5 bases). This CDR3 contains 15 residues. Trimming cost V 5 bases and J 4 bases, with 18 bases left between them. Germline-derived CDR1 and CDR2 are MGHRA and YSYEKL. The CDR3: CASSARHGSGYEQYF. The CDR3 DNA is TGCGCCAGCAGCGCCCGACACGGATCGGGGTACGAGCAGTACTTC.

The rearrangement uses TRBV28 and TRBJ2-5, with TRBD2 as a possible D gene (5 bases). V shed 2 bases and J shed 5 bases, with 9 bases lying between them. Germline V gene sequence: CDR1 MDHEN, CDR2 SYDVKM. This CDR3 contains 13 residues. The CDR3 here is CASSLAREETQYF. The DNA of the CDR3 is TGTGCCAGCAGTTTAGCGAGGGAGGAGACCCAGTACTTC.

The rearrangement links TRBV6-1 to TRBJ1-3; possible D gene TRBD1, 5 bases. Trimming stripped 2 bases from V and 2 bases from J, with 13 bases between. This CDR3 comprises 16 residues. The V gene's germline CDR1 is MNHNS and CDR2 SASEGT. The CDR3 coding sequence is TGTGCCAGCAGTGAAAACAAGGGGTCGGCTGGAAACACCATATATTTT. Protein sequence: CASSENKGSAGNTIYF.

This clone appeared a single time. CDR3 nucleotides: TGTGCCAGCAGCCTCCGTGCGGGGGGGCAGTACTTC. As protein: CASSLRAGGQYF. The chain links TRBV3-1 (or the pseudogene TRBV3-2) to TRBJ2-7; 8 bases match TRBD2. The germline CDR1 and CDR2 sequences are LGHDT and YNNKEL (reference sequence). This CDR3 has 12 residues. J was trimmed by 9 bases and V by 4 bases; bases with no gene match: 5.

The V gene is TRBV7-2, the J gene TRBJ1-1; tentative D call: TRBD1 (5 bases). This CDR3 spans 15 amino acids. CDR1 SGHTA and CDR2 FQGNSA come from the germline V gene. Trimming removed 2 bases from V and 1 base from J, with 11 bases in between. The CDR3 here is CASSLIPGQNTEAFF. The CDR3 nucleotides read TGTGCCAGCAGCTTAATCCCTGGACAGAACACTGAAGCTTTCTTT.

Turning to this clone: Distinct nucleotide sequences in the sample also encode this CDR3. This sequence joins TRBV7-9 and TRBJ1-2; 9 bases align to TRBD1. Germline CDR1 is SEHNR and CDR2 is FQNEAQ (reference sequence). The CDR3 is made up of 14 amino acids. The V segment lost 3 bases and the J segment 4 bases; nucleotides outside the gene matches: 3. The CDR3: CASSLGQGSYGYTF. The CDR3 DNA is TGTGCCAGCAGCTTGGGACAGGGAAGCTATGGCTACACCTTC.

This clone showed up just a few times. V usage is TRBV5-4 and J usage is TRBJ2-7, with D perhaps TRBD1 (6 bases). Trimming cost V 4 bases and J 3 bases, with 8 bases left between them. Germline CDR1 reads SGHNT; CDR2 reads YYREEE (reference sequence). This CDR3 has 12 amino acids. The CDR3 loop is CASSVQGYEQYF. The CDR3 coding sequence is TGTGCCAGCAGCGTACAGGGCTACGAGCAGTACTTC.

V usage is TRBV28 and J usage is TRBJ1-2; D ambiguous. The V and J ends lost 5 bases and 0 bases respectively, with 7 bases between them. The germline CDR1 and CDR2 sequences are MDHEN and SYDVKM. The CDR3 is 13 residues long. The CDR3 coding sequence is TGTGCCAGCAGTCCCAATGCTAACTATGGCTACACCTTC. It codes for CASSPNANYGYTF.

The rearrangement joins TRBV28 to TRBJ1-1, with 7 nucleotides matching TRBD1. From germline, CDR1 is MDHEN and CDR2 SYDVKM. V shed 5 bases, J shed 1 base, and the junction held 7 bases outside the gene matches. This CDR3 has 15 residues. The CDR3 region is CASSDPRQGNTEAFF. The CDR3 DNA reads TGTGCCAGCAGTGACCCCCGACAGGGGAACACTGAAGCTTTCTTT.

The V gene is TRBV6-4, the J gene TRBJ2-1, with a tentative D call TRBD2 (6 bases). Germline V lookup: CDR1 MRHNA, CDR2 SNTAGT. Trimming pared 5 bases from V and 9 bases from J, leaving 20 bases between. The CDR3 runs 15 residues. CDR3 in DNA: TGTGCCAGCAGTCCTGGGAGGTCGGTAGTCAGTGAGCAGTTCTTC. Translating it yields CASSPGRSVVSEQFF.

Turning to this clone: Other DNA sequences in the sample encode the same CDR3. The V and J genes are TRBV3-1 (or the pseudogene TRBV3-2) and TRBJ1-5; D is undetermined. The CDR3 covers 14 residues. V lost 1 base and J lost 0, with 4 bases in between. The germline gives CDR1 LGHDT, CDR2 YNNKEL (reference sequence). In nucleotides, the CDR3 is TGTGCCAGCAGCCAAGCGGGTAGCAATCAGCCCCAGCATTTT. Translation: CASSQAGSNQPQHF.

J is TRBJ2-1 and V is TRBV9; 7 bases are shared with TRBD2. The trim removed 7 bases at V and 10 bases at J, leaving 11 bases unmatched. Germline V CDR1 and CDR2: SGDLS, YYNGEE. The CDR3 covers 13 residues. DNA of the CDR3: TGTGCCAGCTCGGCGGGGGTGTTCGGGGAGCAGTTCTTC. It translates to CASSAGVFGEQFF. Variable domain in full (rest from reference TRBV9 and TRBJ2-1): DSGVTQTPKHLITATGQRVTLRCSPRSGDLSVYWYQQSLDQGLQFLIQYYNGEERAKGNILERFSAQQFPDLHSELNLSSLELGDSALYFCASSAGVFGEQFFGPGTRLTVL.

This clone appeared a single time. The genes are TRBV9 and TRBJ2-3, with 10 bases identical to TRBD2. V was clipped by 4 bases and J by 5 bases; unmatched bases: 4. CDR1 and CDR2 from the germline V gene are SGDLS and YYNGEE. The CDR3 has 14 residues. The CDR3 region is CASSPRTSGDTQYF. CDR3 nucleotides: TGTGCCAGCAGCCCCCGGACTAGCGGAGATACGCAGTATTTT.

To note about this clone: The sample contains more than one DNA sequence encoding this CDR3. The CDR3 here is CASSSFTGELFF. CDR3 in DNA: TGTGCCAGCAGTTCATTCACCGGGGAGCTGTTTTTT. The chain is built from TRBV7-3 and TRBJ2-2; D not certain. This CDR3 region has 12 residues. Trimming shortened V by 6 bases and J by 4 bases, and 6 bases separated the two germline ends. CDR1 and CDR2 (germline): SGHTA, FQGTGA.

The V gene is TRBV6-6, the J gene TRBJ1-3; the D is unclear. The germline V gene encodes CDR1 MNHNY and CDR2 SVGAGI (reference sequence). There are 11 residues in the CDR3. Trimming shortened V by 4 bases and J by 6 bases, and 4 bases separated the two germline ends. The CDR3 protein is CASSSENTIYF. The CDR3 DNA follows: TGTGCCAGCAGTTCAGAAAACACCATATATTTT.

The chain uses TRBV24-1 and TRBJ1-2; D perhaps matches TRBD1 (5 bases). Trimming stripped 1 base from V and 2 bases from J, with 7 bases between. The CDR3 covers 14 residues. Germline CDR1 KGHDR, CDR2 SFDVKD. CDR3 DNA sequence: TGTGCCACCAGTGATTTCGACAGAAACTATGGCTACACCTTC. Encoded protein: CATSDFDRNYGYTF.

This clone was seen only a few times. The gene calls are TRBV2 and TRBJ2-2, with 11 bases aligning to TRBD2. There are 16 residues in the CDR3. V lost 10 bases, J lost 6 bases, and 13 bases stayed unmatched. Germline CDR1 is SNHLY and CDR2 is FYNNEI. The CDR3: CATSLAGASRAGELFF. In DNA form, the CDR3 reads TGTGCCACCTCACTAGCGGGGGCCTCCCGGGCCGGGGAGCTGTTTTTT.

This sequence joins TRBV19 and TRBJ1-5; D remains ambiguous. The V gene's germline CDR1 is LNHDA and CDR2 SQIVND (reference sequence). Between the trimmed V and J ends, which lost 2 bases and 1 base, there was a span of 12 bases. The CDR3 spans 16 residues. The CDR3 region is CASSIQALGSNQPQHF. In DNA form, the CDR3 reads TGTGCCAGTAGTATACAGGCCTTGGGCAGCAATCAGCCCCAGCATTTT.

This chain uses TRBV7-8 with TRBJ1-1, with TRBD1 matching 7 bases. Germline V gene lookup returns CDR1 SGHVS and CDR2 FQNEAQ. The CDR3 loop spans 16 amino acids. Germline trimming cut 5 bases from V and 1 base from J; bases unmatched to any gene: 10. CDR3 bases: TGTGCCAGCAGCCCCCCCGGGACAGAATCGAACACTGAAGCTTTCTTT. This codes for CASSPPGTESNTEAFF.

The genes are TRBV5-5 and TRBJ2-7, with 8 positions matching TRBD1. J gave up 4 bases and V 5 bases, and 8 bases lay outside the gene matches. CDR1 is SGHKS and CDR2 is YYEKEE in the germline V gene (reference sequence). The CDR3 covers 14 residues. CDR3 region: CASSRTGQAYEQYF. The CDR3 DNA reads TGTGCCAGCAGTCGGACAGGGCAGGCGTACGAGCAGTACTTC.

The chain is built from TRBV12-5 and TRBJ2-7; 9 bases are shared with TRBD1. V dropped 5 bases and J dropped 4; count of bases not matched to a gene: 6. The CDR3 sequence is 14 residues long. CDR1 is LGHNT and CDR2 is FRNRAP in the germline V gene. In DNA form, the CDR3 reads TGTGCTAGTGGTGGAACAGGGGGCGTTTACGAGCAGTACTTC. Its protein product is CASGGTGGVYEQYF.

About this clone: The junction does not match germline at one end; this may be a read error. This chain connects TRBV6-2 or TRBV6-3 to TRBJ1-5; 8 bases match TRBD1. This CDR3 has 14 residues. Germline CDR1 MNHEY, CDR2 SVGEGT. The CDR3 sequence is CASSPGTGYQAQHF. Written as DNA, the CDR3 is TGTGCCAGCAGTCCCGGGACAGGCTATCAGGCCCAGCATTTT.

Points on this clone: One junction end disagrees with the germline gene, perhaps due to a read error. The chain carries TRBV28 and TRBJ1-1, with D tentatively TRBD1 (6 bases). The length of the CDR3 is 12 residues. Looked up from germline, CDR1 is MDHEN and CDR2 is SYDVKM. CDR3 residues: CASSPSDSGLRF. CDR3 nucleotides: TGTGCCAGCAGTCCCTCGGACAGTGGCTTAAGATTT.

The rearrangement joins TRBV15 to TRBJ1-6, with a possible D match to TRBD1 (6 bases). The germline gives CDR1 LNHNV, CDR2 YYDKDF (reference sequence). Trimming took 2 bases from V and 10 from J, leaving 18 bases between them. CDR3 length equals 16 residues. This chain's CDR3 is CATSRTFGGGDSPLHF. The CDR3 region has the DNA TGTGCCACCAGCAGAACCTTTGGGGGGGGCGACTCACCCCTCCACTTT.

This rearrangement joins TRBV9 to TRBJ1-1; 9 bases align to TRBD1. This CDR3 spans 15 amino acids. V shed 0 bases and J 11 bases; nucleotides not matched to a gene: 11. Germline V CDR1 and CDR2: SGDLS, YYNGEE. CDR3 in amino acids: CASSVDGTGPSEAFF. The CDR3 bases are TGTGCCAGCAGCGTAGACGGGACAGGGCCTTCGGAGGCTTTCTTT.